Presented here are 10 T cell receptor beta chains from one specimen sequenced in a study of blood T cells in healthy people across ages. A second PCR of about 7 to 12 cycles used a sample-barcoded 5' primer and a J-beta primer mix. TCRdb independently ran MiXCR on the 5' RACE reads; one entry per CDR3 protein. The sample holds about 1,500,000 distinct CDR3 sequences; roughly 27% are singletons and the top ten take approximately 7.7%. Sequencing was done on a sample of blood. Receptors originate from a woman in her thirties in good health.

V is TRBV5-1 and J is TRBJ2-5; no reliable D call. This CDR3 spans 14 amino acids. Per the germline V gene, CDR1 is SGHRS and CDR2 is YFSETQ. Trimming shortened V by 4 bases and J by 0 bases, and 10 bases separated the two germline ends. The CDR3 region is CASSPLVDQETQYF. CDR3 nucleotides: TGCGCCAGCAGCCCACTGGTAGACCAAGAGACCCAGTACTTC.

Regarding this clonotype: A read error may be the cause here, since a much bigger clone is one base away. This sequence joins TRBV20-1 and TRBJ2-1; TRBD2 matches 10 bases. CDR1 DFQATT and CDR2 SNEGSKA come from the germline V gene (reference sequence). The CDR3 is 16 residues long. The CDR3 loop is CSARGGSGRAWNGQFF. The CDR3, as DNA: TGCAGTGCTAGAGGTGGAAGCGGGAGGGCCTGGAATGGGCAGTTCTTC.

This chain uses TRBV27 with TRBJ2-5, with 12 positions matching TRBD2. Losses at the gene ends were 5 bases for V and 1 base for J; bases not matched to a gene: 5. Germline lookup yields CDR1 MNHEY and CDR2 SMNVEV (reference sequence). There are 16 residues in the CDR3. The CDR3 region is CASSALLAGGQETQYF. DNA for the CDR3: TGTGCCAGCAGTGCCTTACTAGCGGGGGGCCAAGAGACCCAGTACTTC.

J is TRBJ1-5 and V is TRBV19; D call uncertain. CDR1 is LNHDA, CDR2 SQIVND, per germline (reference sequence). The V end was cut by 3 bases, the J end by 6 bases, with 9 bases between. The CDR3 is 13 amino acids. The CDR3 nucleotides are TGTGCCAGTAGTATCCCGTGGAGTCAGCCCCAGCATTTT. It encodes CASSIPWSQPQHF.

This clonotype was counted only a few times. This chain connects TRBV23-1 to TRBJ1-5; possibly TRBD1 for D (6 bases). TRBV23-1 is sorted into the ORF group, with uncertain function. V lost 0 bases and J lost 2, with 20 bases in between. This CDR3 is built from 19 residues. The CDR3: CASSQSSGGPQDCNQPQHF. The CDR3 DNA follows: TGCGCCAGCAGTCAATCCTCCGGGGGCCCTCAGGATTGCAATCAGCCCCAGCATTTT.

This clonotype was seen only a few times. The V call is TRBV2, the J call TRBJ1-5, with TRBD1 as a possible D gene (6 bases). The germline V gene has CDR1 SNHLY and CDR2 FYNNEI. V shed 0 bases and J shed 3 bases, with 9 bases lying between them. This CDR3 comprises 15 residues. CDR3 nucleotide sequence: TGTGCCAGCAGTGAAGCGGGACACTACAATCAGCCCCAGCATTTT. It translates to CASSEAGHYNQPQHF.

This chain uses TRBV5-1 with TRBJ1-2; D uncertain. CDR1 and CDR2 (germline): SGHRS, YFSETQ. The CDR3 consists of 15 residues. V was clipped by 0 bases and J by 8 bases, with 17 bases between them. Written as DNA, the CDR3 is TGCGCCAGCAGCTTGGGACCAACCGGGAGCGGCGGCTACACCTTC. The encoded protein is CASSLGPTGSGGYTF. The full variable domain, in which reference TRBV5-1 and TRBJ1-2 provide the parts outside the CDR3, is KAGVTQTPRYLIKTRGQQVTLSCSPISGHRSVSWYQQTPGQGLQFLFEYFSETQRNKGNFPGRFSGRQFSNSRSEMNVSTLELGDSALYLCASSLGPTGSGGYTFGSGTRLTVV.

This chain connects TRBV12-3 or TRBV12-4 to TRBJ2-4; D uncertain. With 2 bases removed from V and 13 bases from J, the gap between germline ends came to 18 bases. The CDR3 runs to 14 residues. CDR3 protein: CASSLYSSYNEQYF. DNA of the CDR3: TGTGCCAGCAGTTTATATAGCTCCTACAATGAGCAGTACTTC.

Turning to this clonotype: One end of the junction is discordant with germline, which a read error may explain. The V and J genes are TRBV24-1 and TRBJ2-7, with 8 bases lining up with TRBD1. The J call may be mistaken, given a closer DNA end match to TRBJ2-5. Germline CDR1 and CDR2: KGHDR and SFDVKD. The CDR3 has 14 amino acids. CDR3 DNA: TGTGCCTCCAGAACTACAGGGGGTTTGGAGACCCAGTACTTC. Encoded protein: CASRTTGGLETQYF.

This clonotype has ten or more counts. This chain uses TRBV12-3 or TRBV12-4 with TRBJ2-3; the D gene is possibly TRBD2 (5 bases). V lost 6 bases to trimming and J lost 0 bases, with 7 bases between them. The CDR3 extends over 13 amino acids. The CDR3 spells CASRRASTDTQYF. DNA of the CDR3: TGTGCCAGCAGGCGGGCTAGCACAGATACGCAGTATTTT.